This T cell receptor (beta chain) is drawn from a study of memory CD4+ T cells and cytomegalovirus serostatus. The sort gate was single viable CD3+CD4+CD8-CD45RO+ cells for memory CD4+ T cells. Sequencing used immunoSEQ multiplex PCR; TCRdb keeps in-frame clones, though not all of them. The sample includes some 35,000 clones, 65% to 80% seen only once; the top ten take less than 6%. Study-level results: CMV serostatus prediction reached median AUC roughly 0.95, or 0.91 with US-trained model.

To note about this clone: What it binds is not known.

The CDR3 consists of 15 residues. The germline V gene has CDR1 SGHAT and CDR2 FQNNGV. J gave up 6 bases and V 5 bases, and 9 bases lay outside the gene matches. The chain combines TRBV11-2 with TRBJ2-1; TRBD2 aligns across 8 bases. The specimen was memory CD4+ T cells from blood. This sequence was found in an adult in good health and CMV-seropositive. CDR3 DNA sequence: TGTGCCAGCAGCCTAAGCGGGAGAAGGGCCAATGAGCAGTTCTTC. This translates into CASSLSGRRANEQFF. Full variable domain (remainder filled in from reference TRBV11-2 and TRBJ2-1): EAGVAQSPRYKIIEKRQSVAFWCNPISGHATLYWYQQILGQGPKLLIQFQNNGVVDDSQLPKDRFSAERLKGVDSTLKIQPAKLEDSAVYLCASSLSGRRANEQFFGPGTRLTVL.